These 8 T cell receptor beta chains originate from one sample sequenced in a study of blood T cell repertoires in COVID-19 (dated by TCRdb to about 2020). Library prep was done by the immunoSEQ multiplex PCR assay. In TCRdb, the immuneACCESS table is reduced to in-frame sequences with V and J assigned. These tables do not hold every clone; where another copy was compared, an unresolved V gene accounts for under half, and the others remain unexplained. Within this sample are about 270,000 clones, with about 88% of them counted one time only. The ten largest clones represent 2.5% to 3.5% of the sample. The source material was PBMCs or T cells enriched from blood (not recorded which). The receptors stem from a woman between 45 and 60 years old who had recovered from COVID-19.

This chain links TRBV18 with TRBJ2-7; D gene uncertain. Germline-derived CDR1 and CDR2 are KGHSH and LQKENI. The CDR3 consists of 11 residues. Trimming stripped 3 bases from V and 6 bases from J, with 6 bases between. In nucleotides, the CDR3 is TGTGCCAGCTCACCCGGAGTCGAGCAGTACTTC. It codes for CASSPGVEQYF.

This chain joins TRBV9 and TRBJ1-3, with 7 nucleotides matching TRBD1. The CDR3 length is 14 residues. Germline CDR1 reads SGDLS; CDR2 reads YYNGEE. V lost 7 bases to trimming and J lost 2 bases; unmatched junction nucleotides: 6. Here the CDR3 reads CASGGQRTGNTIYF. Here the CDR3 DNA reads TGTGCCAGCGGGGGACAGAGAACTGGAAACACCATATATTTT.

This clone was counted only a few times. The rearrangement joins TRBV5-1 to TRBJ2-1; weak D call: TRBD2 (7 bases). This CDR3 contains 15 residues. V was clipped by 0 bases and J by 6 bases, with 13 bases between them. Germline loops: CDR1 SGHRS, CDR2 YFSETQ. CDR3 protein: CASSLDPGGGNEQFF. The DNA of the CDR3 is TGCGCCAGCAGCTTGGACCCGGGGGGCGGCAATGAGCAGTTCTTC.

This clone was seen only a few times. The chain carries TRBV6-2 or TRBV6-3 and TRBJ1-5; 9 bases map to TRBD1. CDR1 is MNHEY, CDR2 SVGEGT, per germline. V trimming: 0 bases; J trimming: 1 base; junction bases outside the gene matches: 7. This CDR3 contains 18 residues. Written as DNA, the CDR3 is TGTGCCAGCAGTTACTCAGGACAGGGGAAGAGGAGCAATCAGCCCCAGCATTTT. Translating it yields CASSYSGQGKRSNQPQHF.

This chain connects TRBV19 to TRBJ1-6; 9 bases agree with TRBD1. Germline V gene lookup returns CDR1 LNHDA and CDR2 SQIVND (reference sequence). This CDR3 is built from 16 residues. The trim removed 3 bases at V and 4 bases at J, leaving 4 bases unmatched. The CDR3 loop is CASSIAGQGYNSPLHF. In DNA, the CDR3 is TGTGCCAGTAGTATCGCTGGACAGGGGTATAATTCACCCCTCCACTTT.

V is TRBV25-1 and J is TRBJ2-1, with 8 nucleotides matching TRBD1. The germline gives CDR1 MGHDK, CDR2 SYGVNS. V trimming: 3 bases; J trimming: 1 base; junction bases outside the gene matches: 11. The CDR3 sequence is 18 residues long. The CDR3: CASSDGIWGDRSYNEQFF. The CDR3 nucleotides read TGTGCCAGCAGTGATGGTATTTGGGGGGACAGGTCCTACAATGAGCAGTTCTTC.

The chain carries TRBV5-1 and TRBJ1-3; D gene uncertain. The CDR3 consists of 15 residues. V was cut by 2 bases and J by 0 bases, with 9 bases left in between. Germline-derived CDR1 and CDR2 are SGHRS and YFSETQ. The CDR3 region has the DNA TGCGCCAGCAGCTTTAGTCGGGACTCTGGAAACACCATATATTTT. Amino acid sequence: CASSFSRDSGNTIYF.

The chain employs TRBV7-9 and TRBJ1-2; 10 bases match TRBD1. CDR1 and CDR2 from the germline V gene are SEHNR and FQNEAQ (reference sequence). V lost 6 bases and J lost 2; bases outside the gene matches: 12. The CDR3 is 17 residues long. The CDR3 reads CASRLDRGHNLNYGYTF. CDR3 coding DNA: TGTGCCAGCAGACTAGACAGGGGGCATAATTTGAACTATGGCTACACCTTC.